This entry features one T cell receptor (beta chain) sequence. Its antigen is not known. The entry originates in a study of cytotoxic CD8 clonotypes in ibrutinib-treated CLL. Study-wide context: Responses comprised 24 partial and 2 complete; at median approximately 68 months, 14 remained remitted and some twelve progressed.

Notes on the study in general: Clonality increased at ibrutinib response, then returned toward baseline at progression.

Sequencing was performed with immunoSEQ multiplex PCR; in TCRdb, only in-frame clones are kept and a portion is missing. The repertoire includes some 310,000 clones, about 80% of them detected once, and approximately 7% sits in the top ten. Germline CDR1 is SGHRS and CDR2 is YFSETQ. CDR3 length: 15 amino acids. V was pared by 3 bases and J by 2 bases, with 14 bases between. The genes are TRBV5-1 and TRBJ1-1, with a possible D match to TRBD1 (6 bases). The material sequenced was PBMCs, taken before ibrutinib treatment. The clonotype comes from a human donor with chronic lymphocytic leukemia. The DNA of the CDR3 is TGCGCCAGCAGCTCTGTACAGGGCCTCAACACTGAAGCTTTCTTT. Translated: CASSSVQGLNTEAFF.